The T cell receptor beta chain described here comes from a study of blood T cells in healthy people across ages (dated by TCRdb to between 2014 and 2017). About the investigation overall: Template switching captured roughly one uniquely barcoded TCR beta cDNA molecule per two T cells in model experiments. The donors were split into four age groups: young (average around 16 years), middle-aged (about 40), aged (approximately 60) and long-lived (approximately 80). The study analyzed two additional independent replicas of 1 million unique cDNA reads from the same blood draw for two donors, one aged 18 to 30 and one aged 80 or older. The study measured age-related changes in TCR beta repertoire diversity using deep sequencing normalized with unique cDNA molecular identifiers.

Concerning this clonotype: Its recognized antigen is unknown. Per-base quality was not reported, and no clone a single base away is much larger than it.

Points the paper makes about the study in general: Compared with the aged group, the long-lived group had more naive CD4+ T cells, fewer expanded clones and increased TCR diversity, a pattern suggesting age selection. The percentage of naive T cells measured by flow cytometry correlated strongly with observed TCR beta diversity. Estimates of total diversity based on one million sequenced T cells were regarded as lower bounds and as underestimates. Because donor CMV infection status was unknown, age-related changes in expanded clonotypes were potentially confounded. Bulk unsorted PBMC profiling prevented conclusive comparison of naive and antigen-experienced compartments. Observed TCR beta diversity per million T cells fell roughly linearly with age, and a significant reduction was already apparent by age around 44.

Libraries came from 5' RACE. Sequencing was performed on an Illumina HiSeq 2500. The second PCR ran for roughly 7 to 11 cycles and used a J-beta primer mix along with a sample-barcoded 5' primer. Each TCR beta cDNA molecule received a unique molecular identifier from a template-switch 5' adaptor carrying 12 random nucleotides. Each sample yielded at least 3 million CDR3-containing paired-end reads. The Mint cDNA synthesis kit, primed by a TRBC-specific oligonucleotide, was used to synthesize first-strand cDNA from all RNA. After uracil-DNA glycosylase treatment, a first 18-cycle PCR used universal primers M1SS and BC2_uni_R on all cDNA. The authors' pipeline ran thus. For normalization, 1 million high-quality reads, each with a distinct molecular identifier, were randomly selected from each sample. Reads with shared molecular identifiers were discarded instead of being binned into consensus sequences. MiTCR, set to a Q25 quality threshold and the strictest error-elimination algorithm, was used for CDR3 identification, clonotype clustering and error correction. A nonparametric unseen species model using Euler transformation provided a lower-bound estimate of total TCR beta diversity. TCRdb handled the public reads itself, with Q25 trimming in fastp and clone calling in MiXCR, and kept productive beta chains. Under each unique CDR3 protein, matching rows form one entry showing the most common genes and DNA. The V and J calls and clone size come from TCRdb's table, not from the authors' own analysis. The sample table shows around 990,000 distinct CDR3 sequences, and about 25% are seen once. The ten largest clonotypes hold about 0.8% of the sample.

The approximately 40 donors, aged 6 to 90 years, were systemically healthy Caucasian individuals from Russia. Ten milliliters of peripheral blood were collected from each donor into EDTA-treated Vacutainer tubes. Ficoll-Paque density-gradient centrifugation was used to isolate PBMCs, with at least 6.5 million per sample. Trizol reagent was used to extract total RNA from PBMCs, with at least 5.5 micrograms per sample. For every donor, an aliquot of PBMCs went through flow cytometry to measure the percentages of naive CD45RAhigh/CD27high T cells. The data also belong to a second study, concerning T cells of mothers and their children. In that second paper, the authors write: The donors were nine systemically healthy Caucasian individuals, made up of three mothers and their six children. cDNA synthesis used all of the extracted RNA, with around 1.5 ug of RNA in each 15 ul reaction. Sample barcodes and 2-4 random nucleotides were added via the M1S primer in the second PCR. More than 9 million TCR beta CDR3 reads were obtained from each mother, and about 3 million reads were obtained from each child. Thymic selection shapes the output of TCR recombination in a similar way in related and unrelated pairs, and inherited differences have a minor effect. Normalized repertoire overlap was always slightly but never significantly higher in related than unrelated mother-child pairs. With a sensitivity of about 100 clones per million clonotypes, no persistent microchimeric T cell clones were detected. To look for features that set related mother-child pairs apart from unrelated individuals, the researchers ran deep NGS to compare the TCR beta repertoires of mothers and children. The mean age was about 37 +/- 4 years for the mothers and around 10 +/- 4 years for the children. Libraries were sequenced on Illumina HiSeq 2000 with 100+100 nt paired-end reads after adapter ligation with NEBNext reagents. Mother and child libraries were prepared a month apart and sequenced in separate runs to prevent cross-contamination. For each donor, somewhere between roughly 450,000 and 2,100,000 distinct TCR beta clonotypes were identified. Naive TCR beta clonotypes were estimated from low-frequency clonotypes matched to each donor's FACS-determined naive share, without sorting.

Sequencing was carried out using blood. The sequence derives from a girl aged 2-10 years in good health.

The CDR3 in this case is CASNNPFPLEQYF. The sequenced DNA is TGTGCCAGCAACAACCCATTCCCCCTCGAGCAGTACTTC. In this chain, TRBV6-1 is recombined with TRBJ2-7; the D segment cannot be called with confidence. From a lookup of the germline V gene, CDR1 and CDR2 are MNHNS and SASEGT. V was cut back by 7 bases and J by 6 bases, leaving a gap of 16 bases between them. From its cysteine to its phenylalanine, the CDR3 spans 13 amino acids. The entry retains the CDR3 DNA only, 39 bases that are in frame from base 1.